These 22 T cell receptor beta chains were sequenced from one sample in a study of HIV-infected patients and healthy controls. Roughly three months, about 14 weeks, into antiretroviral therapy, follow-up blood was collected. Whole blood was used without fractionation, so all unsorted peripheral T cells were included. Reverse transcription used around 500 ng RNA and constant-region primers for alpha and beta. Using multiplexing indices, alpha and beta chain libraries were generated apart by chain-specific third strand synthesis. TCRdb itself ran the 5' RACE reads through MiXCR, one entry per CDR3 protein. The sample gives roughly 6,700 distinct CDR3 sequences, under 8% of which show up once; 16% is in the top ten. Here the sequenced sample was blood, taken during antiretroviral therapy. The receptors originated from an adult with HIV infection.

This clonotype has a count of ten or more. This chain connects TRBV4-2 to TRBJ2-5; no clear D gene. Germline V gene lookup returns CDR1 LGHNA and CDR2 YNFKEQ. Trimming stripped 4 bases from V and 5 bases from J, with 11 bases between. This CDR3 comprises 13 residues. The CDR3 nucleotides are TGTGCCAGCAGCCCCCACCTCGAGGAGACCCAGTACTTC. This codes for CASSPHLEETQYF.

This clonotype ranks as medium-sized. The chain recombines TRBV30 with TRBJ1-4; tentative D call: TRBD1 (5 bases). There are 18 residues in the CDR3. Germline V gives CDR1 GTSNPN, CDR2 SVGIG (reference sequence). V was shortened by 0 bases and J by 2 bases, with 19 bases between the two germline ends. The CDR3 nucleotides read TGTGCCTGGAGTGTACTAGGGACCGAACACTTGACTAATGAAAAACTGTTTTTT. The encoded protein is CAWSVLGTEHLTNEKLFF.

This clonotype was counted many times. The chain uses TRBV20-1 and TRBJ1-1; D remains ambiguous. This CDR3 contains 13 residues. CDR1 and CDR2 (germline): DFQATT, SNEGSKA (reference sequence). Trimming stripped 5 bases from V and 1 base from J, with 11 bases between. The CDR3 DNA reads TGCAGTGCTGTCGACGGAAAGAACACTGAAGCTTTCTTT. It codes for CSAVDGKNTEAFF.

By sample fraction, this clonotype is medium-sized. The V call is TRBV20-1, the J call TRBJ2-1; TRBD2 agrees at 10 bases. Germline V gives CDR1 DFQATT, CDR2 SNEGSKA (reference sequence). V shed 3 bases and J 0 bases; nucleotides not matched to a gene: 14. The CDR3 is made up of 19 amino acids. The DNA of the CDR3 is TGCAGTGCTAGGGCGAGTATAGGACTAGCGGACCTCTCCTACAATGAGCAGTTCTTC. Translation gives CSARASIGLADLSYNEQFF.

This clonotype was counted many times. The gene calls are TRBV7-9 and TRBJ2-1, with D possibly being TRBD1 (6 bases). Germline V lookup: CDR1 SEHNR, CDR2 FQNEAQ (reference sequence). V lost 5 bases and J 5 bases, leaving 13 bases between the germline ends. The CDR3 has 14 amino acids. CDR3 in amino acids: CASSPDSYHNEQFF. DNA for the CDR3: TGTGCCAGCAGCCCGGACAGTTATCACAATGAGCAGTTCTTC.

This clonotype is deemed medium-sized. V gene TRBV24-1 combines with J gene TRBJ2-7, with TRBD1 as a possible D gene (7 bases). V dropped 0 bases and J dropped 2 bases, with 16 bases sitting between them. This CDR3 has 17 residues. Germline values: CDR1 KGHDR, CDR2 SFDVKD. The CDR3 region has the DNA TGTGCCACCAGTGATTTGGGAGAAGGCAGGGGGGCCTACGAGCAGTACTTC. As protein: CATSDLGEGRGAYEQYF.

The chain recombines TRBV6-4 with TRBJ1-5; TRBD1 might be the D (5 bases). The CDR3 extends over 16 amino acids. CDR1 is MRHNA and CDR2 is SNTAGT in the germline V gene. The V end lost 2 bases, the J end lost 6 bases, and 17 bases lay between the germline ends. CDR3 DNA sequence: TGTGCCAGCAGTGACGCGGGGGACGAAAGTGGTCAGCCCCAGCATTTT. Translated: CASSDAGDESGQPQHF.

Many counts were recorded for this clonotype. The chain employs TRBV6-1 and TRBJ2-3; D perhaps matches TRBD1 (6 bases). Germline CDR1 and CDR2: MNHNS and SASEGT. The CDR3 totals 15 residues. Deletions cut 3 bases from V and 0 bases from J, with 10 bases between. CDR3 DNA sequence: TGTGCCAGCAGTGAGGGGACATTTAGCACAGATACGCAGTATTTT. Its protein is CASSEGTFSTDTQYF.

This clonotype is classed as medium-sized (0.01 to 0.1%). The CDR3 region has the DNA TGTGCCAGCAGTTACCCTTTCAGCGGGAGTCGCGGGGAGCTGTTTTTT. Protein sequence: CASSYPFSGSRGELFF. The rearrangement joins TRBV6-2 or TRBV6-3 to TRBJ2-2; 8 bases line up with TRBD2. CDR1 and CDR2 from the germline V gene are MNHEY and SVGEGT. J was trimmed by 7 bases and V by 2 bases; bases with no gene match: 9. The CDR3 has 16 amino acids.

This clonotype is categorized as medium-sized. One junction end does not reproduce the germline sequence, and a read error may be involved. The CDR3 DNA is TGCGCCAGCAGTCAATCGTGCTTC. As protein: CASSQSCF. The rearrangement uses TRBV23-1 and TRBJ2-1; no clear D gene. TRBV23-1 is sorted into the ORF group, with uncertain function. This CDR3 contains 8 residues.

In its sample, this clonotype was seen many times. The V call is TRBV19, the J call TRBJ2-7, with a tentative D call TRBD2 (6 bases). With 3 bases removed from V and 5 bases from J, the gap between germline ends came to 8 bases. Germline V lookup: CDR1 LNHDA, CDR2 SQIVND (reference sequence). The CDR3 spans 12 residues. CDR3 DNA: TGTGCCAGTAGTATGGGGGGAAACGAGCAGTACTTC. This translates into CASSMGGNEQYF.

This clonotype was detected many times. V and J are TRBV12-3 or TRBV12-4 and TRBJ1-1, with D possibly being TRBD1 (5 bases). The CDR3 totals 11 residues. Deletions cut 1 base from V and 8 bases from J, with 5 bases between. The CDR3 region has the DNA TGTGCCAGCAGTTTAGGGGGGGAAGCTTTCTTT. Translated: CASSLGGEAFF.

In this sample, this clonotype turned up many times. The rearrangement uses TRBV25-1 and TRBJ1-1; D possibly corresponds to TRBD1 (6 bases). The germline V and J ends were trimmed by 5 bases and 6 bases, with 19 bases remaining between them. Germline-derived CDR1 and CDR2 are MGHDK and SYGVNS. CDR3 length: 15 amino acids. CDR3 amino acids: CASSHPTGGHSEAFF. DNA of the CDR3: TGTGCCAGCAGTCACCCGACGGGGGGACATTCTGAAGCTTTCTTT.

This clonotype is judged medium-sized. This chain joins TRBV19 and TRBJ1-1; no definite D call. This CDR3 region has 15 residues. CDR1 and CDR2 from the germline V gene are LNHDA and SQIVND (reference sequence). Trimming shortened V by 1 base and J by 6 bases, and 15 bases separated the two germline ends. As DNA, the CDR3 is TGTGCCAGTAGTATAGTCTTGGGCCCGGGCGCTGAAGCTTTCTTT. Translating gives CASSIVLGPGAEAFF.

This clonotype counts as medium-sized (0.01 to 0.1%). The chain links TRBV5-1 to TRBJ1-2; 10 bases line up with TRBD1. The V gene end was trimmed by 0 bases and the J gene end by 6 bases; junction bases not matched to a gene: 2. Per the germline V gene, CDR1 is SGHRS and CDR2 is YFSETQ. The CDR3 covers 14 residues. DNA of the CDR3: TGCGCCAGCAGCTTGGCCGGGACAGGGGATGGCTACACCTTC. Translating it yields CASSLAGTGDGYTF.

Judged by abundance, this clonotype is medium-sized. The chain couples TRBV7-9 to TRBJ2-1, with 11 bases lining up with TRBD1. V shed 5 bases and J 5 bases; nucleotides not matched to a gene: 2. Per germline, CDR1 SEHNR and CDR2 FQNEAQ (reference sequence). This CDR3 comprises 14 residues. In nucleotides, the CDR3 is TGTGCCAGCAGCAGGACAGGGGGCAACAATGAGCAGTTCTTC. Translating gives CASSRTGGNNEQFF.

This clonotype was detected ten times or more. This sequence joins TRBV27 and TRBJ2-7, with D tentatively TRBD1 (5 bases). Trimming took off 2 bases at V and 1 base at J, with 12 bases between the two ends. The CDR3 consists of 15 residues. CDR1 and CDR2 from the germline V gene are MNHEY and SMNVEV (reference sequence). CDR3 sequence reads: CASSLKGLKSYEQYF. CDR3 coding DNA: TGTGCCAGCAGTTTAAAGGGGCTAAAGTCCTACGAGCAGTACTTC.

This clonotype was recorded at least ten times. The J gene is TRBJ2-2, the V gene TRBV9; the match to TRBD1 covers 7 bases. CDR1 and CDR2 from the germline V gene are SGDLS and YYNGEE. The CDR3 sequence is 16 residues long. The V gene end was trimmed by 4 bases and the J gene end by 5 bases; junction bases not matched to a gene: 11. The CDR3 here is CASSSTTGWETGELFF. The DNA of the CDR3 is TGTGCCAGCAGCTCAACGACAGGGTGGGAAACCGGGGAGCTGTTTTTT.

This clonotype is deemed medium-sized. The chain carries TRBV7-9 and TRBJ1-1, with unresolved D. V was pared by 1 base and J by 1 base, with 7 bases between. The length of the CDR3 is 14 residues. CDR1 is SEHNR and CDR2 is FQNEAQ in the germline V gene (reference sequence). The CDR3 here is CASSLVVANTEAFF. The CDR3 DNA is TGTGCCAGCAGCTTAGTAGTGGCGAACACTGAAGCTTTCTTT. Variable domain in full (rest from reference TRBV7-9 and TRBJ1-1): DTGVSQNPRHKITKRGQNVTFRCDPISEHNRLYWYRQTLGQGPEFLTYFQNEAQLEKSRLLSDRFSAERPKGSFSTLEIQRTEQGDSAMYLCASSLVVANTEAFFGQGTRLTVV.

This clonotype was seen ten or more times. The rearrangement uses TRBV6-6 and TRBJ2-5; 10 nucleotides match TRBD2. Per germline, CDR1 MNHNY and CDR2 SVGAGI (reference sequence). There are 19 residues in the CDR3. Trimming took 5 bases from V and 1 from J; bases not matched to a gene: 16. The CDR3 DNA reads as TGTGCCAGCAGTGCCGCGGGTCTAGCGGGGGCCCAATTCCAAGAGACCCAGTACTTC. It encodes CASSAAGLAGAQFQETQYF.

This clonotype has a handful of counts. The gene calls are TRBV27 and TRBJ1-2; 10 positions agree with TRBD1. V was pared by 6 bases and J by 4 bases, with 8 bases of the junction left unmatched. Germline V gene sequence: CDR1 MNHEY, CDR2 SMNVEV (reference sequence). The CDR3 spans 15 residues. CDR3 protein: CASSEGTGAFYGYTF. The CDR3 region has the DNA TGTGCCAGCAGCGAAGGGACAGGGGCCTTCTATGGCTACACCTTC.

This clonotype is medium-sized. The genes are TRBV7-6 and TRBJ2-3; 8 positions agree with TRBD2. Germline CDR1 and CDR2: SGHVS and FNYEAQ. The CDR3 runs to 19 residues. Trimming took 2 bases from V and 5 from J; bases not matched to a gene: 18. This CDR3 is CASSLQNTGTSFQLDTQYF. The CDR3 DNA follows: TGTGCCAGCAGCTTACAAAATACCGGGACTAGTTTTCAATTAGATACGCAGTATTTT.